This T cell receptor beta chain emerged from a study of shared clonotypes between healthy human individuals. The wider study: Ranging from 18 to 49 in age, donors were two women and a few men. The study's findings and limits: Sharing across four donors was highest in naive CD4 (approximately 5%) and lowest in memory CD8 (around 0.4%).

Details on this clone: Its cognate antigen is unknown.

V was clipped by 4 bases and J by 0 bases, with 14 bases between them. This CDR3 spans 16 amino acids. The V gene's germline CDR1 is MDHEN and CDR2 SYDVKM. TCRdb's table, derived via immunoSEQ multiplex PCR, lists solely in-frame clones and lacks some. Of millions of clones in the sample, roughly 92% are singletons; the top ten hold roughly 0.14%. The sequenced material came from naive CD4+ T cells sorted from blood. Subset noted: CD45RA+ positively selected. This clonotype was obtained from a man aged 18 to 30 in good health. The chain has TRBV28 and TRBJ2-3; weak D call: TRBD2 (5 bases). CDR3 loop: CASSSLRVLSTDTQYF. The CDR3 region has the DNA TGTGCCAGCAGTTCCCTGAGGGTCCTTAGCACAGATACGCAGTATTTT.